This TCR beta chain was captured by sequencing in a study of regulatory T cells in long-lasting Graves disease. Study-level findings and limits: Segments TRBV28, TRBJ1-2 and TRBJ2-5 showed preferential usage in persistent disease.

The table lists this clonotype with many counts. Its antigen is unidentified. In building TCR beta libraries, iRepertoire HTBI primers were used together with Arm-PCR of CDR3 regions. Using its own MiXCR run on the multiplex PCR reads, TCRdb lists one record per CDR3 protein. The table records 650,000 to 700,000 distinct CDR3 sequences, 30% of them present only once. The time point here: persistent/refractory GD, antithyroid drugs over 5 years with positive TRAb. Isolated PBMC RNA provided the starting material for the TCR library. V gave up 5 bases and J gave up 7 bases; unmatched junction bases: 8. Germline CDR1 MDHEN, CDR2 SYDVKM. CDR3 size: 15 residues.

The material sequenced was peripheral blood mononuclear cells (PBMCs), taken when the disease was refractory, from a patient treated with antithyroid drugs. V and J are TRBV28 and TRBJ1-4; 9 nucleotides line up with TRBD1. This TCR was sampled from a female donor with Graves disease. In nucleotides, the CDR3 is TGTGCCAGCAGTATGCGACAGGGGGTAACTGAAAAACTGTTTTTT. Translating gives CASSMRQGVTEKLFF. The complete variable domain, with remaining parts taken from reference TRBV28 and TRBJ1-4, reads DVKVTQSSRYLVKRTGEKVFLECVQDMDHENMFWYRQDPGLGLRLIYFSYDVKMKEKGDIPEGYSVSREKKERFSLILESASTNQTSMYLCASSMRQGVTEKLFFGSGTQLSVL.